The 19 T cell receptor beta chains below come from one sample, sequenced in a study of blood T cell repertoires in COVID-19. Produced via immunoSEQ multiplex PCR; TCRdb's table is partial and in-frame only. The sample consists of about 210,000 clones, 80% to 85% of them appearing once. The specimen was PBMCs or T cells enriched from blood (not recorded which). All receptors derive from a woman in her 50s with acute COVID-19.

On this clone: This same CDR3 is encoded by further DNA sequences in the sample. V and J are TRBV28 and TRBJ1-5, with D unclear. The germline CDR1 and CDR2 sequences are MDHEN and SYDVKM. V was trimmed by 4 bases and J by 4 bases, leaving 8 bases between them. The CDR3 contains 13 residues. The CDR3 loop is CASSWATNQPQHF. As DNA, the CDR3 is TGTGCCAGCAGTTGGGCAACTAATCAGCCCCAGCATTTT.

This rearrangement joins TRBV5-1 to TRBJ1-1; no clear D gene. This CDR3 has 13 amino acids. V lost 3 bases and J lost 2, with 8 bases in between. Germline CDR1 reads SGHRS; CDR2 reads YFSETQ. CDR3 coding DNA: TGCGCCAGCAGCTCTGACATCAACACTGAAGCTTTCTTT. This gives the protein CASSSDINTEAFF.

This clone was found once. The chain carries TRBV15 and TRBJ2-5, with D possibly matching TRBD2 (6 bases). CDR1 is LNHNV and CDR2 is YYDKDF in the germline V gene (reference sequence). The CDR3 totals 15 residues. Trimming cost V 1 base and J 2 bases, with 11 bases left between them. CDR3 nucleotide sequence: TGTGCCACCAGCAGAGCCCCCGGAGGGCAAGAGACCCAGTACTTC. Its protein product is CATSRAPGGQETQYF.

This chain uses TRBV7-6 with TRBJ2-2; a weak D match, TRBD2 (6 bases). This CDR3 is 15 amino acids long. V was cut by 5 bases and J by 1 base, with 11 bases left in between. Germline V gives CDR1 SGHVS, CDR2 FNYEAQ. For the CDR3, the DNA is TGTGCCAGCAGCCCTGGCGGGGTGAACACCGGGGAGCTGTTTTTT. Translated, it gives CASSPGGVNTGELFF.

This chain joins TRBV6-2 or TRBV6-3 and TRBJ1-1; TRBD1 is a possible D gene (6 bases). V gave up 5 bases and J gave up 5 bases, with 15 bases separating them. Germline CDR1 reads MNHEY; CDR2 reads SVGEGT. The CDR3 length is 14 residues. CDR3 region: CASSKDSLKTEAFF. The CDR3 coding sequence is TGTGCCAGCAGTAAGGACAGCCTAAAGACTGAAGCTTTCTTT.

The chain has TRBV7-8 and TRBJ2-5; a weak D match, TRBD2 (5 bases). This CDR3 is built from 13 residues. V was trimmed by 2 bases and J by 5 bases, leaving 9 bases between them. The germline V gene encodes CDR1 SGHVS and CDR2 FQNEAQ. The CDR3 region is CASSLIGLETQYF. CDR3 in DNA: TGTGCCAGCAGCTTAATAGGACTGGAGACCCAGTACTTC.

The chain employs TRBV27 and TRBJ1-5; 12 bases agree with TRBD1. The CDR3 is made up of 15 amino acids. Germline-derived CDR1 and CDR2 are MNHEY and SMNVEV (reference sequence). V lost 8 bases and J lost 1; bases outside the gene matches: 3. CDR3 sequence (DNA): TGTGCCAGCGGGGACAGGGGGCTAAGCAATCAGCCCCAGCATTTT. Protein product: CASGDRGLSNQPQHF.

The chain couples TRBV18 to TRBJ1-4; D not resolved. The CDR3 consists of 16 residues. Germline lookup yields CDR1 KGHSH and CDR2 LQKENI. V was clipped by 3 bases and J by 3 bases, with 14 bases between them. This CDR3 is CASSPNLLAANEKLFF. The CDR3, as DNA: TGTGCCAGCTCACCGAACTTATTAGCTGCTAATGAAAAACTGTTTTTT.

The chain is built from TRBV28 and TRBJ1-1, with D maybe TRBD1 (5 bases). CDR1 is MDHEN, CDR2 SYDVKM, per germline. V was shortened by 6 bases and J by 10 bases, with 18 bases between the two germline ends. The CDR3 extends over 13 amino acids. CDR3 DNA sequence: TGTGCCAGCAGACTAACAGGTGATAGGGGAGCTTTCTTT. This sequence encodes CASRLTGDRGAFF.

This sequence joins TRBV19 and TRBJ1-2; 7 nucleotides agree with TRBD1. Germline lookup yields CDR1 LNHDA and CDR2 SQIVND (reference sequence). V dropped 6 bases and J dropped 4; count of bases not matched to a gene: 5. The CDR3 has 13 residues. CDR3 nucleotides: TGTGCCAGTAGGAGACAGGGCCTCTATGGCTACACCTTC. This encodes CASRRQGLYGYTF.

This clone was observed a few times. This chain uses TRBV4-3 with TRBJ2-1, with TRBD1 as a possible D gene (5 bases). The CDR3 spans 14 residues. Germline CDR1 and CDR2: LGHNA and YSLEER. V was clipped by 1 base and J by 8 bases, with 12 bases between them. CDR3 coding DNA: TGCGCCAGCAGCCAAGCGCAGGGTACTTATGAGCAGTTCTTC. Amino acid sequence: CASSQAQGTYEQFF.

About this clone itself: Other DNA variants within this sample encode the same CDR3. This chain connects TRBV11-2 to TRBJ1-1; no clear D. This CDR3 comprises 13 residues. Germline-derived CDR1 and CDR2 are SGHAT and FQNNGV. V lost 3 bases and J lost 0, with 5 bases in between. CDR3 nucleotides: TGTGCCAGCAGCTTCCGTGTGAACACTGAAGCTTTCTTT. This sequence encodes CASSFRVNTEAFF.

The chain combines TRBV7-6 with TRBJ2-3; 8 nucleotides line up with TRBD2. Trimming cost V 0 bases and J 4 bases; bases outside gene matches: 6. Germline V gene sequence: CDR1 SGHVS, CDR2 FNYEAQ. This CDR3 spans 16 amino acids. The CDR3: CASSLAMRGVADTQYF. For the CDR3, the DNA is TGTGCCAGCAGCTTAGCGATGCGGGGGGTAGCAGATACGCAGTATTTT.

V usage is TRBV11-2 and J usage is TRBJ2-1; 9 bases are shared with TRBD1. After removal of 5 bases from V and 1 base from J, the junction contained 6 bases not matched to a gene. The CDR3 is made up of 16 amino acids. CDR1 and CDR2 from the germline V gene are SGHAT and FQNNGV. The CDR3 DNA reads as TGTGCCAGCAGCCAGGGACAGGGCCGTTCCTACAATGAGCAGTTCTTC. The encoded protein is CASSQGQGRSYNEQFF. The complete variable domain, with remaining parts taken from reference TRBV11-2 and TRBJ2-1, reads EAGVAQSPRYKIIEKRQSVAFWCNPISGHATLYWYQQILGQGPKLLIQFQNNGVVDDSQLPKDRFSAERLKGVDSTLKIQPAKLEDSAVYLCASSQGQGRSYNEQFFGPGTRLTVL.

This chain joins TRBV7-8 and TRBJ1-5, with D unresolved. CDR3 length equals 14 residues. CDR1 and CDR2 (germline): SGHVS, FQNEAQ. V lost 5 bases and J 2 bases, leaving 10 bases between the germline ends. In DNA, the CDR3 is TGTGCCAGCAGCGACCGGGATGGCAATCAGCCCCAGCATTTT. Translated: CASSDRDGNQPQHF.

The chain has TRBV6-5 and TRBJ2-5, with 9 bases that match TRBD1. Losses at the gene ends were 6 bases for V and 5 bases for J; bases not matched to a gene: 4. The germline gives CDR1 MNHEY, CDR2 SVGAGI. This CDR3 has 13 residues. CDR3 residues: CASSRGQGETQYF. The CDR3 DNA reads TGTGCCAGCAGCCGAGGACAGGGGGAGACCCAGTACTTC.

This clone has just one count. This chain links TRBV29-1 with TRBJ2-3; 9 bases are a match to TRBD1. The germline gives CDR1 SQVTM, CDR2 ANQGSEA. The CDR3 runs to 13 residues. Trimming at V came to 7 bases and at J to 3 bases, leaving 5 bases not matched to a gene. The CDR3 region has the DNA TGCAGCGCTACAGGGGGCTGGACAGATACGCAGTATTTT. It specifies CSATGGWTDTQYF.

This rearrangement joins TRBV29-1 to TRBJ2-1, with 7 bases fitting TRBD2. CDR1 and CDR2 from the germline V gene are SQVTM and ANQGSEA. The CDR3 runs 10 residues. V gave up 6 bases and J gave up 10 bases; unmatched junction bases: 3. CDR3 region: CSVLLAEQFF. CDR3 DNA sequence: TGCAGCGTGTTACTAGCGGAGCAGTTCTTC.

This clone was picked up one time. The CDR3 loop is CASSQRQGAEKLFF. The DNA for the CDR3 is TGTGCCAGCAGCCAACGGCAGGGGGCTGAAAAACTGTTTTTT. The chain is built from TRBV3-1 (or the pseudogene TRBV3-2) and TRBJ1-4; TRBD1 aligns across 8 bases. With V trimmed by 2 bases and J by 7 bases, 3 bases remained unmatched. From germline, CDR1 is LGHDT and CDR2 YNNKEL (reference sequence). The CDR3 totals 14 residues.